A single sample is the source of the 7 T cell receptor beta chains below, sequenced in a study of T-cell memory formation after mild COVID-19. TCRdb reprocessed the 5' RACE reads with MiXCR, giving one entry per CDR3 protein. This sample has roughly 340,000 distinct CDR3 sequences, with 15% to 20% found just once. Sample: PBMCs or a T cell subset sorted from them (not recorded which). The receptors shown here come from a man between 18 and 29 years old who had mild COVID-19 (a few samples of this study predate the infection). Cell type and time point are not known.

This clonotype has more than one count but fewer than ten. J is TRBJ1-5 and V is TRBV6-2 or TRBV6-3; D not resolved. The CDR3 contains 12 residues. The V end lost 5 bases, the J end lost 11 bases, and 13 bases lay between the germline ends. Germline loops: CDR1 MNHEY, CDR2 SVGEGT. The CDR3 loop is CASSKRQESQHF. Written as DNA, the CDR3 is TGTGCCAGCAGTAAGAGGCAGGAATCCCAGCATTTT.

The rearrangement links TRBV6-5 to TRBJ1-2, with D hard to call. Trimming left V 0 bases short and J 1 base short, with 9 bases between. The CDR3 runs 15 residues. Per the germline V gene, CDR1 is MNHEY and CDR2 is SVGAGI. The CDR3 region is CASSYSSGFNYGYTF. As DNA, the CDR3 is TGTGCCAGCAGTTACTCCAGCGGCTTTAACTATGGCTACACCTTC.

This clonotype was counted between two and nine times. The chain employs TRBV7-2 and TRBJ2-1; 10 nucleotides align to TRBD2. The CDR3 loop spans 13 amino acids. V trimming: 5 bases; J trimming: 9 bases; junction bases outside the gene matches: 4. Germline assignment: CDR1 SGHTA and CDR2 FQGNSA. The CDR3 region has the DNA TGTGCCAGCAGCAAACTAGCGGGGAGTGAGCAGTTCTTC. This encodes CASSKLAGSEQFF.

The rearrangement links TRBV7-3 to TRBJ1-1; TRBD1 matches at 7 bases. This CDR3 comprises 14 residues. Germline V CDR1 and CDR2: SGHTA, FQGTGA. J gave up 4 bases and V 5 bases, and 7 bases lay outside the gene matches. The CDR3, as DNA: TGTGCCAGCAGCGTTACGACAGGGAGCACTGAAGCTTTCTTT. Translating it yields CASSVTTGSTEAFF.

V usage is TRBV14 and J usage is TRBJ2-3, with TRBD1 identical over 7 bases. V was pared by 4 bases and J by 1 base, with 11 bases of the junction left unmatched. This CDR3 has 17 amino acids. Germline CDR1 is SGHDN and CDR2 is FVKESK. CDR3 sequence (DNA): TGTGCCAGCAGCCGCCCTTTCGGACAGGCCGGCACAGATACGCAGTATTTT. Amino acid sequence: CASSRPFGQAGTDTQYF.

The sample holds a few counts of this clonotype. The J gene is TRBJ2-6, the V gene TRBV4-2; tentatively, D is TRBD1 or TRBD2 (5 bases each). Trimming took 0 bases from V and 8 from J, leaving 11 bases between them. The CDR3 has 15 residues. CDR1 is LGHNA and CDR2 is YNFKEQ in the germline V gene. The CDR3 bases are TGTGCCAGCAGCCAAGATGGGGGACCCTCCAACGTCCTGACTTTC. Protein: CASSQDGGPSNVLTF.

The J gene is TRBJ1-5, the V gene TRBV20-1; D remains ambiguous. V lost 0 bases, J lost 5 bases, and 5 bases lay in between. The CDR3 extends over 12 amino acids. Germline loops: CDR1 DFQATT, CDR2 SNEGSKA (reference sequence). The CDR3 spells CSARDEDQPQHF. CDR3 DNA: TGCAGTGCTAGAGATGAGGATCAGCCCCAGCATTTT.